The clone carrying this TCR beta chain was seen repeatedly, ten times or more. Its antigen is unidentified. These data come from a study of T cell repertoires in cytomegalovirus infection. Study-level information: Shared public TCR beta signatures pointed to both CMV infection and a matching HLA type.

The CDR3 has 17 amino acids. Germline V CDR1 and CDR2: KGHDR, SFDVKD. Trimming cost V 3 bases and J 5 bases; bases outside gene matches: 7. MiXCR was run by TCRdb on the reads, yielding one entry per CDR3 protein. The top ten clones hold 1.5% to 2% of a sample with about 240,000 distinct CDR3 sequences, about 12% of them seen once. Findings of the study overall: Individuals carrying CMV plus the relevant HLA were identified by cumulative frequency of public TCR beta families.

V gene TRBV24-1 combines with J gene TRBJ2-3; 13 bases match TRBD2. The sequenced material came from PBMCs. The TCR was taken from a human donor in good health (CMV status not recorded). Some clones in this sample may be carry-over from other donors' samples. This chain's CDR3 is CATSDRTSGGALDTQYF. CDR3 bases: TGTGCCACCAGTGATCGTACTAGCGGGGGGGCCTTAGATACGCAGTATTTT.